The 6 T cell receptor beta chains reported below all come from one sample, sequenced in a study of technical replicates of blood from a handful of donors. TCRdb keeps only in-frame clones here, not all; method: immunoSEQ multiplex PCR. Found here are fewer than 85,000 clones, 85% to 95% of them singletons; the top ten hold under 5.5%. The sample comprised PBMCs. The receptor set was obtained from a human donor in good health. Some clones in this sample may be carry-over from other donors' samples.

The V gene is TRBV4-3, the J gene TRBJ1-1; D is unresolved. V gave up 2 bases and J gave up 0 bases, with 7 bases separating them. CDR3 length: 14 amino acids. From germline, CDR1 is LGHNA and CDR2 YSLEER. The CDR3 DNA reads as TGCGCCAGCAGCCAAAGTTACATGAACACTGAAGCTTTCTTT. It codes for CASSQSYMNTEAFF.

This rearrangement joins TRBV4-2 to TRBJ2-3; possible D gene TRBD2, 5 bases. The CDR3 contains 16 residues. Germline V gives CDR1 LGHNA, CDR2 YNFKEQ. V lost 1 base and J 1 base, leaving 12 bases between the germline ends. CDR3 region: CASSQGYGRGTDTQYF. The DNA for the CDR3 is TGTGCCAGCAGCCAAGGGTACGGGCGGGGCACAGATACGCAGTATTTT.

This clone was recorded a few times. The genes are TRBV4-3 and TRBJ2-4; D is possibly TRBD2 (6 bases). The CDR3 runs 15 residues. The germline CDR1 and CDR2 sequences are LGHNA and YSLEER. Trimming stripped 0 bases from V and 6 bases from J, with 12 bases between. In DNA form, the CDR3 reads TGCGCCAGCAGCCAAGAGTTAGCGGAGATAAACATTCAGTACTTC. Translated: CASSQELAEINIQYF.

The chain joins TRBV19 to TRBJ1-4; tentatively, D is TRBD1 (6 bases). Germline assignment: CDR1 LNHDA and CDR2 SQIVND (reference sequence). V was clipped by 4 bases and J by 0 bases, with 12 bases between them. The CDR3 contains 16 residues. CDR3 sequence (DNA): TGTGCCAGTAGTACCGGACAGATAACAACTAATGAAAAACTGTTTTTT. It specifies CASSTGQITTNEKLFF.

The genes are TRBV7-9 and TRBJ1-1; D possibly corresponds to TRBD1 (5 bases). CDR1 and CDR2 from the germline V gene are SEHNR and FQNEAQ (reference sequence). Trimming took 5 bases from V and 3 from J, leaving 13 bases between them. This CDR3 is 14 amino acids long. The CDR3 here is CASSPIWGDTEAFF. The CDR3 bases are TGTGCCAGCAGCCCGATATGGGGGGACACTGAAGCTTTCTTT.

This clone was picked up a small number of times. The genes are TRBV4-1 and TRBJ2-3, with 8 bases matching TRBD1. Per the germline V gene, CDR1 is MGHRA and CDR2 is YSYEKL. V shed 1 base, J shed 2 bases, and the junction held 2 bases outside the gene matches. The CDR3 loop spans 15 amino acids. CDR3 sequence reads: CASSQVTGDTDTQYF. The CDR3, as DNA: TGCGCCAGCAGCCAAGTGACAGGGGACACAGATACGCAGTATTTT.